The text below deals with one T cell receptor (beta chain). Its antigen is as yet unknown. These data belong to a study of T cells in Graves' hyperthyroidism and ophthalmopathy. The CDR3 has 15 amino acids. Germline CDR1 reads SGDLS; CDR2 reads YYNGEE. Trimming took 3 bases from V and 5 from J; bases not matched to a gene: 3. Study findings and constraints: Ophthalmopathy, as predicted by the model, came a median roughly 6.5 months after the prediction.

Amplification of TCR beta CDR3 regions was performed using RNA transcripts as template. Primed by the HTBI set, a first-round RT-PCR was run on the TCR CDR3. MiXCR, applied by TCRdb to the multiplex PCR reads, yields one record per CDR3 protein. Of approximately 530,000 distinct CDR3 sequences listed, approximately 16% are singletons. This chain links TRBV9 with TRBJ1-6; 9 bases line up with TRBD1. Sequenced material: blood. This TCR was sampled from a young woman with Graves' hyperthyroidism. This CDR3 reads CASSARTGDNSPLHF. In DNA form, the CDR3 reads TGTGCCAGCAGCGCGAGGACAGGGGATAATTCACCCCTCCACTTT.